The 4 T cell receptor beta chains listed next were all sequenced from one sample in a study of T cells after yellow fever vaccination. MiXCR, applied by TCRdb to the 5' RACE reads, yields one record per CDR3 protein. The data show some 560,000 distinct CDR3 sequences, 17% seen once. The specimen was PBMCs, collected around 5 days after the first yellow fever vaccination. All receptors derive from a man aged 18 to 29 who received the YFV17D yellow fever vaccine.

This clonotype showed up just a few times. The CDR3: CASSPGTNSYNEQFF. Here the CDR3 DNA reads TGTGCCAGCAGCCCCGGGACTAACTCCTACAATGAGCAGTTCTTC. The V call is TRBV4-2, the J call TRBJ2-1; 7 nucleotides match TRBD2. Germline V gene sequence: CDR1 LGHNA, CDR2 YNFKEQ. V shed 4 bases, J shed 0 bases, and the junction held 3 bases outside the gene matches. CDR3 length: 15 residues.

This clonotype showed up just once. Written as DNA, the CDR3 is TGTGCCAGCAGTCAGGTCCGGGGGGAGCAGTACGTC. Its protein is CASSQVRGEQYV. The chain employs TRBV7-9 and TRBJ2-7, with a possible D match to TRBD2 (6 bases). CDR1 is SEHNR, CDR2 FQNEAQ, per germline (reference sequence). Deletions cut 6 bases from V and 7 bases from J, with 13 bases between. There are 12 residues in the CDR3.

V and J are TRBV3-1 and TRBJ1-3; no firm D call. The CDR3 contains 15 residues. V dropped 1 base and J dropped 3 bases, with 10 bases sitting between them. Germline assignment: CDR1 LGHDT and CDR2 YNNKEL (reference sequence). CDR3 coding DNA: TGTGCCAGCAGCCAAGGGCAGGCTTTTGGAAACACCATATATTTT. Protein product: CASSQGQAFGNTIYF.

This clonotype was observed a single time. J is TRBJ1-1 and V is TRBV7-3; 7 bases are shared with TRBD1. This CDR3 is 15 amino acids long. The junction had 9 bases not matched to a gene; V was cut back by 5 bases and J by 3 bases. Per germline, CDR1 SGHTA and CDR2 FQGTGA. The CDR3 DNA is TGTGCCAGCAGCCCGAGACAGGGTTGGGACACTGAAGCTTTCTTT. It encodes CASSPRQGWDTEAFF.